These 12 T cell receptor beta chains came from one sample sequenced in a study of T cell repertoires in cytomegalovirus infection. In TCRdb, the reads were re-called with MiXCR into one record per CDR3 protein. The table records 200,000 to 250,000 distinct CDR3 sequences, over 9% of them present only once. Sequencing was performed on PBMCs. The receptors were sampled from a human donor in good health (CMV status not recorded). Some clones in this sample may be carry-over from other donors' samples.

This clonotype was counted at least ten times. The J gene is TRBJ2-1, the V gene TRBV4-1; D not resolved. Trimming took off 0 bases at V and 5 bases at J, with 14 bases between the two ends. CDR3 length: 16 residues. Germline CDR1 MGHRA, CDR2 YSYEKL. CDR3 coding DNA: TGCGCCAGCAGCCAAGAAACTGGGCGTCACCACAATGAGCAGTTCTTC. Translated: CASSQETGRHHNEQFF.

This clonotype showed up just a few times. This chain links TRBV5-1 with TRBJ1-2; tentative D call: TRBD1 (6 bases). Trimming removed 5 bases at V and 5 bases at J, with 7 bases between. In germline, CDR1 is SGHRS, CDR2 YFSETQ. This CDR3 spans 11 amino acids. As DNA, the CDR3 is TGCGCCAGCAGGGACAGTTATGGCTACACCTTC. Translating gives CASRDSYGYTF.

This clonotype was counted many times. V usage is TRBV7-2 and J usage is TRBJ1-1; D gene ambiguous. Germline CDR1 SGHTA, CDR2 FQGNSA. The CDR3 consists of 14 residues. Trimming stripped 0 bases from V and 5 bases from J, with 10 bases between. The CDR3 sequence: CASSLARDRTEAFF. The CDR3 DNA follows: TGTGCCAGCAGCTTAGCGAGGGATCGGACTGAAGCTTTCTTT.

This clonotype has a count of ten or more. The gene calls are TRBV6-2 or TRBV6-3 and TRBJ2-1; 13 bases match TRBD2. After removal of 2 bases from V and 5 bases from J, the junction contained 6 bases not matched to a gene. This CDR3 comprises 17 residues. CDR1 and CDR2 (germline): MNHEY, SVGEGT. The CDR3 region is CASSYRPGLAGNNEQFF. CDR3 in DNA: TGTGCCAGCAGTTACCGGCCGGGACTAGCGGGAAACAATGAGCAGTTCTTC.

This clonotype was picked up many times. The chain has TRBV28 and TRBJ1-4; D remains ambiguous. Germline CDR1 reads MDHEN; CDR2 reads SYDVKM. The CDR3 loop spans 16 amino acids. Trimming took off 5 bases at V and 0 bases at J, with 13 bases between the two ends. In DNA, the CDR3 is TGTGCCAGCAGTCCCACAGAAGGAGCAACTAATGAAAAACTGTTTTTT. Translation gives CASSPTEGATNEKLFF.

About this clonotype itself: A read error is possible here, since a much larger clone lies one base away. The chain employs TRBV12-3 or TRBV12-4 and TRBJ2-7; TRBD1 aligns across 9 bases. The length of the CDR3 is 12 residues. After removal of 6 bases from V and 6 bases from J, the junction contained 3 bases not matched to a gene. The chain's CDR3 is CASSWTGVEQYF. The CDR3 DNA is TGTGCCAGCAGCTGGACAGGGGTCGAGCAGTACTTC.

By proportion, this clonotype is medium-sized. J is TRBJ2-1 and V is TRBV7-2, with D possibly TRBD1 on 5 matching bases. V was trimmed by 1 base and J by 2 bases, leaving 9 bases between them. CDR1 is SGHTA and CDR2 is FQGNSA in the germline V gene. The CDR3 runs to 15 residues. The CDR3 loop reads CASSLGGPTYNEQFF. CDR3 DNA sequence: TGTGCCAGCAGCTTAGGGGGCCCGACCTACAATGAGCAGTTCTTC. Drawing the rest from reference TRBV7-2 and TRBJ2-1, the complete variable domain is GAGVSQSPSNKVTEKGKDVELRCDPISGHTALYWYRQSLGQGLEFLIYFQGNSAPDKSGLPSDRFSAERTGGSVSTLTIQRTQQEDSAVYLCASSLGGPTYNEQFFGPGTRLTVL.

The CDR3 sequence is CASSLPGLPTGANVLTF. CDR3 DNA sequence: TGTGCCAGCAGCCTTCCGGGACTTCCCACTGGGGCCAACGTCCTGACTTTC. The chain carries TRBV11-2 and TRBJ2-6, with D tentatively TRBD2 (6 bases). The germline V and J ends were trimmed by 5 bases and 2 bases, with 16 bases remaining between them. The length of the CDR3 is 17 residues. Germline V lookup: CDR1 SGHAT, CDR2 FQNNGV.

This clonotype was detected ten times or more. The genes are TRBV7-2 and TRBJ2-7; TRBD1 agrees at 9 bases. The CDR3 extends over 15 amino acids. Germline values: CDR1 SGHTA, CDR2 FQGNSA. V trimming: 1 base; J trimming: 5 bases; junction bases outside the gene matches: 6. CDR3 residues: CASSLVGTGSNEQYF. The CDR3 bases are TGTGCCAGCAGCTTAGTAGGGACAGGGAGTAACGAGCAGTACTTC.

This chain uses TRBV20-1 with TRBJ2-1, with 10 nucleotides matching TRBD2. Germline-derived CDR1 and CDR2 are DFQATT and SNEGSKA (reference sequence). Unmatched junction bases numbered 5, after V lost 0 bases and J lost 0 bases. This CDR3 comprises 17 residues. The CDR3 protein is CSARDLLAGSSYNEQFF. CDR3 coding DNA: TGCAGTGCTAGAGATCTACTAGCGGGGAGCTCCTACAATGAGCAGTTCTTC.

The chain is built from TRBV3-1 and TRBJ2-5, with 7 bases lining up with TRBD1. The CDR3 is made up of 15 amino acids. Per germline, CDR1 LGHDT and CDR2 YNNKEL (reference sequence). V lost 4 bases, J lost 4 bases, and 9 bases stayed unmatched. CDR3 coding DNA: TGTGCCAGCAGCCTAAGACAGGGAGTCGCAGAGACCCAGTACTTC. The encoded protein is CASSLRQGVAETQYF.

This clonotype was observed a few times. The chain uses TRBV7-9 and TRBJ2-5, with 8 positions matching TRBD1. CDR1 and CDR2 (germline): SEHNR, FQNEAQ (reference sequence). This CDR3 region has 14 residues. V shed 5 bases and J 5 bases; nucleotides not matched to a gene: 7. CDR3: CASSPGQGTETQYF. CDR3 nucleotide sequence: TGTGCCAGCAGCCCCGGACAGGGAACGGAGACCCAGTACTTC.